The 15 T cell receptor beta chains in this list originate from one sample, sequenced in a study of response to subunit inactivated influenza vaccine. TCRdb analysed the RT-PCR reads with MiXCR anew, one entry per CDR3 protein. The sample has 400,000 to 650,000 distinct CDR3 sequences; roughly 7.6% are singletons. Source: PBMCs from blood, taken about 23 months after vaccination. These receptors all stem from a man in his fifties or sixties who received an inactivated influenza vaccine.

The gene calls are TRBV20-1 and TRBJ2-3, with 13 bases identical to TRBD2. Germline-derived CDR1 and CDR2 are DFQATT and SNEGSKA (reference sequence). V lost 4 bases, J lost 6 bases, and 4 bases stayed unmatched. The CDR3 sequence is 14 residues long. As DNA, the CDR3 is TGCAGTGCTACGGGACTAGCGGGATTGGATACGCAGTATTTT. It is translated as CSATGLAGLDTQYF.

This clonotype was counted ten times or more. This sequence joins TRBV20-1 and TRBJ2-5; 7 bases line up with TRBD2. V was clipped by 3 bases and J by 9 bases; unmatched bases: 16. There are 15 residues in the CDR3. In germline, CDR1 is DFQATT, CDR2 SNEGSKA (reference sequence). Here the CDR3 reads CSARGKSLAPGAQYF. The DNA of the CDR3 is TGCAGTGCTAGGGGCAAGTCACTAGCGCCCGGGGCCCAGTACTTC.

The CDR3 DNA sequence: TGTGCCAGCAGCCGCAGGGCGGGGGGTTCCGATACGCAGTATTTT. This encodes CASSRRAGGSDTQYF. This chain joins TRBV7-6 and TRBJ2-3; TRBD2 aligns across 8 bases. The germline V gene has CDR1 SGHVS and CDR2 FNYEAQ. The CDR3 runs to 15 residues. V lost 5 bases, J lost 6 bases, and 10 bases stayed unmatched.

This chain uses TRBV9 with TRBJ2-7; 8 nucleotides align to TRBD1. With V trimmed by 0 bases and J by 4 bases, 3 bases remained unmatched. This CDR3 region has 14 residues. Per germline, CDR1 SGDLS and CDR2 YYNGEE. CDR3 protein: CASSVDQGAYEQYF. CDR3 in DNA: TGTGCCAGCAGCGTAGACCAGGGGGCTTACGAGCAGTACTTC.

This clonotype was recorded at least ten times. This chain uses TRBV5-1 with TRBJ1-3, with TRBD1 matching over 7 bases. Germline lookup yields CDR1 SGHRS and CDR2 YFSETQ. V lost 3 bases and J lost 0; bases outside the gene matches: 3. This CDR3 comprises 15 residues. The chain's CDR3 is CASSSTGTSGNTIYF. The DNA for the CDR3 is TGCGCCAGCAGCTCGACAGGGACCTCTGGAAACACCATATATTTT. Variable domain in full (rest from reference TRBV5-1 and TRBJ1-3): KAGVTQTPRYLIKTRGQQVTLSCSPISGHRSVSWYQQTPGQGLQFLFEYFSETQRNKGNFPGRFSGRQFSNSRSEMNVSTLELGDSALYLCASSSTGTSGNTIYFGEGSWLTVV.

In its sample, this clonotype was seen many times. The chain carries TRBV7-2 and TRBJ1-1; D is ambiguous. Per the germline V gene, CDR1 is SGHTA and CDR2 is FQGNSA. V was cut by 1 base and J by 9 bases, with 12 bases left in between. The CDR3 contains 13 residues. For the CDR3, the DNA is TGTGCCAGCAGCTTAGAGCCCAGGAGGAAAGCTTTCTTT. It encodes CASSLEPRRKAFF.

The sample holds many counts of this clonotype. The chain carries TRBV2 and TRBJ2-7; D possibly matches TRBD1 or TRBD2 (5 bases each). CDR1 and CDR2 (germline): SNHLY, FYNNEI. V dropped 6 bases and J dropped 1 base, with 16 bases sitting between them. The CDR3 covers 15 residues. In DNA form, the CDR3 reads TGTGCCAGCAGACAGGCCCTAGCCGTATCCTACGAGCAGTACTTC. This encodes CASRQALAVSYEQYF.

This clonotype was seen only a few times. The chain is built from TRBV6-1 and TRBJ1-2; 7 positions match TRBD1. This CDR3 has 14 amino acids. Trimming took 8 bases from V and 3 from J; bases not matched to a gene: 9. Germline CDR1 reads MNHNS; CDR2 reads SASEGT. The CDR3 bases are TGTGCCAGCCGCACCCTTGGGACAGACTATGGCTACACCTTC. Residues: CASRTLGTDYGYTF.

This clonotype was detected many times. The chain has TRBV29-1 and TRBJ2-5; weak D call: TRBD1 (7 bases). The ends were cut back, 7 bases at V and 6 bases at J, with 15 bases in the middle. Looked up from germline, CDR1 is SQVTM and CDR2 is ANQGSEA. The CDR3 extends over 12 amino acids. The CDR3: CSALPGGKTQYF. The CDR3 DNA reads as TGCAGCGCCTTACCAGGGGGGAAGACCCAGTACTTC.

This clonotype was seen ten or more times. The chain employs TRBV7-9 and TRBJ1-6; D call uncertain. Germline V gene data show CDR1 as SEHNR and CDR2 as FQNEAQ (reference sequence). The CDR3 spans 14 residues. V gave up 5 bases and J gave up 5 bases, with 10 bases separating them. The CDR3 loop is CASSNQADNSPLHF. DNA of the CDR3: TGTGCCAGCAGCAACCAAGCGGATAATTCACCCCTCCACTTT. The full variable domain, with the rest looked up from reference TRBV7-9 and TRBJ1-6, is DTGVSQNPRHKITKRGQNVTFRCDPISEHNRLYWYRQTLGQGPEFLTYFQNEAQLEKSRLLSDRFSAERPKGSFSTLEIQRTEQGDSAMYLCASSNQADNSPLHFGNGTRLTVT.

This clonotype showed up just a few times. This rearrangement joins TRBV5-1 to TRBJ1-6; D possibly corresponds to TRBD1 (5 bases). Germline values: CDR1 SGHRS, CDR2 YFSETQ. Trimming stripped 4 bases from V and 7 bases from J, with 15 bases between. This CDR3 has 15 residues. The CDR3 loop reads CASSLTGEGNSPLHF. DNA for the CDR3: TGCGCCAGCAGCCTCACGGGGGAGGGAAATTCACCCCTCCACTTT.

This clonotype was recorded a few times. The chain combines TRBV29-1 with TRBJ2-3; D gene unclear. V was cut by 1 base and J by 5 bases, with 19 bases left in between. This CDR3 has 16 residues. The germline gives CDR1 SQVTM, CDR2 ANQGSEA. CDR3 region: CSVEVILETQGDTQYF. The DNA of the CDR3 is TGCAGCGTTGAAGTGATCCTCGAGACTCAAGGAGATACGCAGTATTTT.

The CDR3: CASAHGQGVYEQYF. Written as DNA, the CDR3 is TGTGCCTCGGCCCACGGACAGGGGGTTTACGAGCAGTACTTC. The chain combines TRBV27 with TRBJ2-7; 10 nucleotides match TRBD1. From germline, CDR1 is MNHEY and CDR2 SMNVEV (reference sequence). The CDR3 consists of 14 residues. Losses at the gene ends were 11 bases for V and 4 bases for J; bases not matched to a gene: 11.

This clonotype was recorded at least ten times. V and J are TRBV7-2 and TRBJ2-1, with D tentatively TRBD1 (5 bases). Trimming removed 0 bases at V and 5 bases at J, with 14 bases between. CDR1 is SGHTA, CDR2 FQGNSA, per germline. The CDR3 covers 16 residues. The CDR3, as DNA: TGTGCCAGCAGCTTAGCGTTTAGCTGGGGCGACAATGAGCAGTTCTTC. Amino acids: CASSLAFSWGDNEQFF.

As to this clonotype: The conserved closing phenylalanine or tryptophan is absent in this CDR3, likely reflecting a read error. CDR3 DNA sequence: TGCGCCAGCAGCCCTGACAGGCTTGAAGCTTTCCTT. Protein sequence: CASSPDRLEAFL. V and J are TRBV5-1 and TRBJ1-1; maybe TRBD1 (6 bases). Germline CDR1 SGHRS, CDR2 YFSETQ. V was shortened by 4 bases and J by 7 bases, with 11 bases between the two germline ends. The CDR3 covers 12 residues.